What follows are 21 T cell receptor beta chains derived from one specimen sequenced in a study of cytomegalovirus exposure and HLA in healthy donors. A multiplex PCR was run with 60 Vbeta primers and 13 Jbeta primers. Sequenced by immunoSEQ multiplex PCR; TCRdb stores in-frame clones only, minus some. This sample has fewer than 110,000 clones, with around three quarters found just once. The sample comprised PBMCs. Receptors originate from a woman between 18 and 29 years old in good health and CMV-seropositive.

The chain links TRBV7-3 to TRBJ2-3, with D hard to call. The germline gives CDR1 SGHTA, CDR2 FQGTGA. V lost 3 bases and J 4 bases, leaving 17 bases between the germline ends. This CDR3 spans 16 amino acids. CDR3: CASSFRILSAADTQYF. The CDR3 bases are TGTGCCAGCAGCTTCAGGATCCTTTCGGCCGCAGATACGCAGTATTTT.

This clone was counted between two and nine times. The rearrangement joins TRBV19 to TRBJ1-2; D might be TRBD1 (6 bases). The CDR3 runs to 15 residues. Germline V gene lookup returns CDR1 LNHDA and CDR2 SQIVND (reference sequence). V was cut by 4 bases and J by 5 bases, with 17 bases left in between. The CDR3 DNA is TGTGCCAGTAGTACAACAGGGATGTACTATTATGGCTACACCTTC. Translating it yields CASSTTGMYYYGYTF.

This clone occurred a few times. This chain's CDR3 is CAGATTDTQYF. CDR3 sequence (DNA): TGTGCCGGGGCAACCACAGATACGCAGTATTTT. J is TRBJ2-3 and V is TRBV7-9, with D tentatively TRBD1 (5 bases). CDR1 is SEHNR, CDR2 FQNEAQ, per germline (reference sequence). The V end lost 11 bases, the J end lost 2 bases, and 8 bases lay between the germline ends. The length of the CDR3 is 11 residues.

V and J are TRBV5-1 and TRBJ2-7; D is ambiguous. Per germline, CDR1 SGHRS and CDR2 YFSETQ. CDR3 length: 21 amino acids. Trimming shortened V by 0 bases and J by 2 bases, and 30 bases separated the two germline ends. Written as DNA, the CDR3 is TGCGCCAGCAGCTTGGCCTCCCGATCTAACTCCGCTCGCCCCACCACCTACGAGCAGTACTTC. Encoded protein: CASSLASRSNSARPTTYEQYF.

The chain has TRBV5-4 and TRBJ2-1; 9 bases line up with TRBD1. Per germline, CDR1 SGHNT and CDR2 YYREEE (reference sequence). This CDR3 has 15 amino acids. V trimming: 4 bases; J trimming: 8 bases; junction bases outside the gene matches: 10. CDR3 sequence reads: CASSLGTGLFDEQFF. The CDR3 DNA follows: TGTGCCAGCAGCCTGGGGACAGGGTTATTTGATGAGCAGTTCTTC.

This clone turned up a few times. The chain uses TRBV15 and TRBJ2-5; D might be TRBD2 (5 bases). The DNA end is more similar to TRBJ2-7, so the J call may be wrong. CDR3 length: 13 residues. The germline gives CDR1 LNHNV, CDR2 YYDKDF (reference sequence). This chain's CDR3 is CATSFAGSYEQYF. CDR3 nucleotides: TGTGCCACCAGCTTTGCGGGCTCCTACGAGCAGTACTTC.

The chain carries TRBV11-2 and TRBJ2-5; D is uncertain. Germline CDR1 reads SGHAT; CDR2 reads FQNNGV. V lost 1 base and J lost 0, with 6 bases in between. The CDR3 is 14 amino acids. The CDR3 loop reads CASSLVLDQETQYF. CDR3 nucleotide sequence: TGTGCCAGCAGCTTAGTCCTCGACCAAGAGACCCAGTACTTC.

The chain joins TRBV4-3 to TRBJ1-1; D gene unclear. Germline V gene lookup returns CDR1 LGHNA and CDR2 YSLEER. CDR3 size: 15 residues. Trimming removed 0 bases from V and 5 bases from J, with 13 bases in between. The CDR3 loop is CASSQEPGGYTEAFF. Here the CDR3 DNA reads TGCGCCAGCAGCCAAGAGCCAGGAGGTTATACTGAAGCTTTCTTT.

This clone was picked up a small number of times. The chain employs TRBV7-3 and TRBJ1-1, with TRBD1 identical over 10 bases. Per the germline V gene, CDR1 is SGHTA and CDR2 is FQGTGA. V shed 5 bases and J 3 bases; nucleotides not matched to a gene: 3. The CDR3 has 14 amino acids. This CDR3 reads CASSATGGDTEAFF. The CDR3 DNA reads TGTGCCAGCAGCGCGACAGGGGGCGACACTGAAGCTTTCTTT.

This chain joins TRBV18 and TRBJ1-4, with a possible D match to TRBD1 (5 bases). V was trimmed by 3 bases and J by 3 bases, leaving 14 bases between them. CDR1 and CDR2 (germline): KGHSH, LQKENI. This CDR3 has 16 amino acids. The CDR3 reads CASSPLAGMANEKLFF. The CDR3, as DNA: TGTGCCAGCTCACCTCTGGCAGGGATGGCTAATGAAAAACTGTTTTTT. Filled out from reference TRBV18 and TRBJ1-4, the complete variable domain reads NAGVMQNPRHLVRRRGQEARLRCSPMKGHSHVYWYRQLPEEGLKFMVYLQKENIIDESGMPKERFSAEFPKEGPSILRIQQVVRGDSAAYFCASSPLAGMANEKLFFGSGTQLSVL.

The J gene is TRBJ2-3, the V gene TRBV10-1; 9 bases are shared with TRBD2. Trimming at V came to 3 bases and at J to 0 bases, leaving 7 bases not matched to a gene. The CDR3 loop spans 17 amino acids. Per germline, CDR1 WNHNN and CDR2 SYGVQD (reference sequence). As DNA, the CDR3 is TGCGCCAGCAGTGACGTTGGGCTAGCGGGGAGCACAGATACGCAGTATTTT. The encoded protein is CASSDVGLAGSTDTQYF.

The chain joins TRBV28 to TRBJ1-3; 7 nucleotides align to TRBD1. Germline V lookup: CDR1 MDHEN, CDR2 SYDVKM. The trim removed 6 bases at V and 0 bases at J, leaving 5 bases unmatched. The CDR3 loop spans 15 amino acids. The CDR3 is CASRISGGSGNTIYF. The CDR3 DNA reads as TGTGCCAGCAGAATATCAGGGGGCTCTGGAAACACCATATATTTT.

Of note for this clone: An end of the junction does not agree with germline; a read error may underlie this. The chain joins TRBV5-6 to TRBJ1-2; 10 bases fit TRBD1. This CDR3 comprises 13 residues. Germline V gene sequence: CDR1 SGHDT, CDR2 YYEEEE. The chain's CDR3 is CASSTGTGDGYIF. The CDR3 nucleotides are TGTGCCAGCAGCACCGGGACAGGGGATGGCTACATCTTC.

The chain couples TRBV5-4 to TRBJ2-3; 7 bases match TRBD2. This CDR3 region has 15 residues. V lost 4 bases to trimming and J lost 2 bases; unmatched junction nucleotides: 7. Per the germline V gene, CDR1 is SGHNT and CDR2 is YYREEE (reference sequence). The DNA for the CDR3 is TGTGCCAGCAGCGGACGCGGGGGATACACAGATACGCAGTATTTT. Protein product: CASSGRGGYTDTQYF.

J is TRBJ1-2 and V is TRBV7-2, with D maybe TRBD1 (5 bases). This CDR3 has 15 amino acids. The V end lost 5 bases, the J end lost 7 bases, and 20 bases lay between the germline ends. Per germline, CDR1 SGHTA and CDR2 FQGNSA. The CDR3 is CASSLGEGRTVGYTF. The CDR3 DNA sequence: TGTGCCAGCAGCCTCGGGGAGGGGAGGACTGTTGGCTACACCTTC.

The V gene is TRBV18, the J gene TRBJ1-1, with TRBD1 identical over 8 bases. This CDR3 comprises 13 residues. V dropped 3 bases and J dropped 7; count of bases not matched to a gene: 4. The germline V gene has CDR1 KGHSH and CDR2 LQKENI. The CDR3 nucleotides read TGTGCCAGCTCACCCAGGGGGCGGAATGAAGCTTTCTTT. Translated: CASSPRGRNEAFF.

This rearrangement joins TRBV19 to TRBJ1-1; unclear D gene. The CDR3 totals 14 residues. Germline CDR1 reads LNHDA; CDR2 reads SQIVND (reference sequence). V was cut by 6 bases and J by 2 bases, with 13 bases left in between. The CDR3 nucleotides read TGTGCCAGTAGGGTCGGAGATACCAACACTGAAGCTTTCTTT. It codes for CASRVGDTNTEAFF.

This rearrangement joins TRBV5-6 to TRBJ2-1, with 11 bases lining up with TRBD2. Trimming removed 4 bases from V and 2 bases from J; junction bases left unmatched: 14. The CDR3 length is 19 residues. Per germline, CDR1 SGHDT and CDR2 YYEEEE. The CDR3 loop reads CASSPYNSLAGGPYNEQFF. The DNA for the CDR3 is TGTGCCAGCAGCCCTTACAATTCCCTAGCGGGAGGACCCTACAATGAGCAGTTCTTC.

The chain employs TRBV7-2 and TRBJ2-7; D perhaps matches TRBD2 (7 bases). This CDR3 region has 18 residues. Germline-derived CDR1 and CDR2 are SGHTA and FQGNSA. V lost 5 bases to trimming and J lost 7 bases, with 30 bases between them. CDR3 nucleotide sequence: TGTGCCAGCAGCCCAATAGGGGGGACGAGCGGGGTTAAGGCGGAGCAGTACTTC. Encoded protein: CASSPIGGTSGVKAEQYF. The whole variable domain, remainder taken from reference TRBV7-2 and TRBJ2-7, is GAGVSQSPSNKVTEKGKDVELRCDPISGHTALYWYRQSLGQGLEFLIYFQGNSAPDKSGLPSDRFSAERTGGSVSTLTIQRTQQEDSAVYLCASSPIGGTSGVKAEQYFGPGTRLTVT.

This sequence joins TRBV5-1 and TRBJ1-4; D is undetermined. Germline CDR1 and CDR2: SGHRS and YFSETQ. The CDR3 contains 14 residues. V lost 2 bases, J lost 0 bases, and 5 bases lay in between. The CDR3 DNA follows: TGCGCCAGCAGCTTTATTGCAACTAATGAAAAACTGTTTTTT. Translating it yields CASSFIATNEKLFF.

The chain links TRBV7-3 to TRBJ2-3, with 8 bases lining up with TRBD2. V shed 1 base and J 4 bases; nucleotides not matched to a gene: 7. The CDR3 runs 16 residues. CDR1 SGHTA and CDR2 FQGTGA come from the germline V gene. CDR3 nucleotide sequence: TGTGCCAGCAGCTTAATTAGCGGGGAGGGGGCAGATACGCAGTATTTT. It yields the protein CASSLISGEGADTQYF.